The 21 T cell receptor beta chains below all came from one sample that was sequenced in a study of cytomegalovirus exposure and HLA in healthy donors (dated by TCRdb to 2017 to 2019). The receptor library was made with the immunoSEQ multiplex PCR assay. A mixture of 60 forward primers for TCR Vbeta segments and 13 reverse primers for TCR Jbeta segments was used in the multiplex PCR. TCRdb re-hosts the immuneACCESS table, in-frame sequences only. Its copies lack some clones; in the studies checked, an unresolved V gene accounts for under half of them, and the cause for the rest is not known. The table of this sample itemizes around 48,000 clones. About 2.3% of the sample rests with the top ten. Sequenced material: PBMCs. All receptors derive from a female donor in good health and CMV-seronegative.

This sequence joins TRBV7-9 and TRBJ1-3, with unresolved D. Per germline, CDR1 SEHNR and CDR2 FQNEAQ (reference sequence). The CDR3 consists of 16 residues. V lost 1 base, J lost 4 bases, and 14 bases lay in between. The CDR3 is CASSLGGSPAGNTIYF. For the CDR3, the DNA is TGTGCCAGCAGCTTAGGAGGGAGTCCCGCCGGAAACACCATATATTTT.

The chain links TRBV5-1 to TRBJ1-2, with a possible D match to TRBD1 (5 bases). Germline V CDR1 and CDR2: SGHRS, YFSETQ. V shed 3 bases and J shed 4 bases, with 25 bases lying between them. There are 18 residues in the CDR3. CDR3 DNA: TGCGCCAGCAGCTACCAGGGCCCGTGGTCACCGGGTTTCTATGGCTACACCTTC. This encodes CASSYQGPWSPGFYGYTF. Supplemented by reference TRBV5-1 and TRBJ1-2, the full variable domain reads KAGVTQTPRYLIKTRGQQVTLSCSPISGHRSVSWYQQTPGQGLQFLFEYFSETQRNKGNFPGRFSGRQFSNSRSEMNVSTLELGDSALYLCASSYQGPWSPGFYGYTFGSGTRLTVV.

This chain uses TRBV5-4 with TRBJ1-2; 8 nucleotides agree with TRBD1. Germline CDR1 and CDR2: SGHNT and YYREEE (reference sequence). This CDR3 has 16 amino acids. V shed 4 bases and J 3 bases; nucleotides not matched to a gene: 11. The CDR3 loop reads CASSRDRGRVDYGYTF. CDR3 nucleotide sequence: TGTGCCAGCAGCCGCGACAGGGGTCGCGTTGACTATGGCTACACCTTC.

The chain is built from TRBV5-4 and TRBJ2-3; 10 positions agree with TRBD1. The CDR3 totals 17 residues. The germline CDR1 and CDR2 sequences are SGHNT and YYREEE (reference sequence). V shed 1 base and J 2 bases; nucleotides not matched to a gene: 7. CDR3 sequence: CASSLLAGTGATDTQYF. The CDR3 DNA reads as TGTGCCAGCAGCTTGTTGGCCGGGACAGGGGCCACAGATACGCAGTATTTT.

This chain connects TRBV27 to TRBJ1-4; a weak D match, TRBD1 (6 bases). There are 15 residues in the CDR3. Germline CDR1 MNHEY, CDR2 SMNVEV (reference sequence). V was shortened by 3 bases and J by 3 bases, with 11 bases between the two germline ends. The CDR3 reads CASSFQGQANEKLFF. The CDR3 DNA reads TGTGCCAGCAGTTTCCAGGGGCAGGCTAATGAAAAACTGTTTTTT.

The chain recombines TRBV7-2 with TRBJ1-1; D is perhaps TRBD1 (6 bases). The length of the CDR3 is 15 residues. V shed 6 bases and J shed 2 bases, with 16 bases lying between them. Germline values: CDR1 SGHTA, CDR2 FQGNSA. In DNA form, the CDR3 reads TGTGCCAGCAGTACCATGGGGGCCGGAAACACTGAAGCTTTCTTT. Translated: CASSTMGAGNTEAFF.

The V gene is TRBV5-1, the J gene TRBJ1-2; no reliable D call. V was shortened by 6 bases and J by 2 bases, with 11 bases between the two germline ends. The CDR3 is 13 residues long. Germline CDR1 SGHRS, CDR2 YFSETQ. The CDR3 here is CASTGRGNYGYTF. Here the CDR3 DNA reads TGCGCCAGCACCGGACGGGGAAACTATGGCTACACCTTC.

The chain employs TRBV5-6 and TRBJ1-2; D not certain. The CDR3 totals 13 residues. Germline V gene sequence: CDR1 SGHDT, CDR2 YYEEEE. Trimming removed 5 bases at V and 4 bases at J, with 12 bases between. CDR3 sequence reads: CASSLLNGYGYTF. The CDR3 nucleotides read TGTGCCAGCAGTCTACTTAACGGCTATGGCTACACCTTC.

This rearrangement joins TRBV19 to TRBJ2-3; 10 nucleotides line up with TRBD2. The V segment lost 5 bases and the J segment 2 bases; nucleotides outside the gene matches: 10. This CDR3 comprises 17 residues. Germline CDR1 LNHDA, CDR2 SQIVND (reference sequence). Written as DNA, the CDR3 is TGTGCCAGTAGTTCAGCGGGGGGGCGTACGGACACAGATACGCAGTATTTT. Amino acids: CASSSAGGRTDTDTQYF.

The chain carries TRBV4-1 and TRBJ2-1; the match to TRBD2 covers 8 bases. This CDR3 region has 17 residues. V was pared by 0 bases and J by 7 bases, with 11 bases of the junction left unmatched. Germline V gene lookup returns CDR1 MGHRA and CDR2 YSYEKL. Here the CDR3 reads CASSQEDRLALGNEQFF. CDR3 DNA sequence: TGCGCCAGCAGCCAAGAGGACCGACTAGCGCTAGGGAATGAGCAGTTCTTC.

The chain carries TRBV29-1 and TRBJ1-5; D is ambiguous. This CDR3 region has 14 residues. V lost 7 bases and J lost 3, with 16 bases in between. Germline lookup yields CDR1 SQVTM and CDR2 ANQGSEA. This chain's CDR3 is CSALKTSVNQPQHF. The CDR3 coding sequence is TGCAGCGCCTTGAAGACGAGCGTCAATCAGCCCCAGCATTTT. Full variable domain (missing parts from reference TRBV29-1 and TRBJ1-5): SAVISQKPSRDICQRGTSLTIQCQVDSQVTMMFWYRQQPGQSLTLIATANQGSEATYESGFVIDKFPISRPNLTFSTLTVSNMSPEDSSIYLCSALKTSVNQPQHFGDGTRLSIL.

The rearrangement uses TRBV13 and TRBJ2-3, with 8 bases aligning to TRBD2. V trimming: 4 bases; J trimming: 3 bases; junction bases outside the gene matches: 9. Germline V CDR1 and CDR2: PRHDT, FYEKMQ (reference sequence). The length of the CDR3 is 16 residues. DNA for the CDR3: TGTGCCAGCAGCTCCCGGACTAGCTGGACGACAGATACGCAGTATTTT. Its translation: CASSSRTSWTTDTQYF.

The chain has TRBV29-1 and TRBJ1-1; TRBD1 matches 7 bases. Per the germline V gene, CDR1 is SQVTM and CDR2 is ANQGSEA. The junction had 15 bases not matched to a gene; V was cut back by 7 bases and J by 1 base. The length of the CDR3 is 16 residues. This chain's CDR3 is CSGEGRRGRGNTEAFF. The CDR3 coding sequence is TGCAGCGGTGAGGGTCGGAGGGGGCGGGGGAACACTGAAGCTTTCTTT.

The CDR3, as DNA: TGTGCCAGTAGTGTGGGGGGAGCCTACGAGCAGTACTTC. This codes for CASSVGGAYEQYF. J is TRBJ2-7 and V is TRBV19; the D gene is possibly TRBD2 (6 bases). Germline CDR1 LNHDA, CDR2 SQIVND (reference sequence). The CDR3 length is 13 residues. V dropped 5 bases and J dropped 2 bases, with 10 bases sitting between them.

The chain joins TRBV5-4 to TRBJ2-7, with 11 positions matching TRBD2. CDR3 length equals 16 residues. CDR1 is SGHNT, CDR2 YYREEE, per germline (reference sequence). Trimming cost V 5 bases and J 6 bases; bases outside gene matches: 13. CDR3 loop: CASRPGSSGGFSEQYF. CDR3 nucleotides: TGTGCCAGCAGACCCGGTTCTAGCGGGGGGTTTAGCGAGCAGTACTTC.

This chain uses TRBV7-9 with TRBJ2-7, with D hard to call. CDR1 and CDR2 from the germline V gene are SEHNR and FQNEAQ (reference sequence). The CDR3 has 15 residues. The ends were cut back, 5 bases at V and 3 bases at J, with 17 bases in the middle. The CDR3 protein is CASSPSHRAGYEQYF. The CDR3 DNA is TGTGCCAGCAGCCCATCCCACCGCGCAGGCTACGAGCAGTACTTC.

CDR3 residues: CASSVNSGSGSPLHF. In DNA, the CDR3 is TGTGCCAGCAGCGTAAACTCAGGGTCGGGTTCACCCCTCCACTTT. This chain connects TRBV9 to TRBJ1-6; D is perhaps TRBD1 (5 bases). This CDR3 has 15 residues. Germline lookup yields CDR1 SGDLS and CDR2 YYNGEE. The germline V and J ends were trimmed by 1 base and 9 bases, with 14 bases remaining between them.

The chain links TRBV27 to TRBJ2-1, with TRBD1 matching 9 bases. V shed 7 bases, J shed 3 bases, and the junction held 4 bases outside the gene matches. The CDR3 consists of 14 residues. Germline-derived CDR1 and CDR2 are MNHEY and SMNVEV (reference sequence). The CDR3 DNA reads TGTGCCAGCACGGGACAGGGACTCTACAATGAGCAGTTCTTC. Its translation: CASTGQGLYNEQFF.

The V call is TRBV6-6, the J call TRBJ1-5; D ambiguous. CDR3 size: 14 residues. Germline V gives CDR1 MNHNY, CDR2 SVGAGI (reference sequence). V was shortened by 6 bases and J by 2 bases, with 11 bases between the two germline ends. CDR3 nucleotide sequence: TGTGCCAGCAGCCAAGGAGCGGGCAATCAGCCCCAGCATTTT. Translated, it gives CASSQGAGNQPQHF.

The chain links TRBV6-5 to TRBJ1-2; no reliable D call. The germline V gene has CDR1 MNHEY and CDR2 SVGAGI. The CDR3 runs 13 residues. Trimming shortened V by 5 bases and J by 6 bases, and 13 bases separated the two germline ends. The CDR3 sequence: CASSNPPGDGYTF. The CDR3 region has the DNA TGTGCCAGCAGTAACCCGCCCGGGGATGGCTACACCTTC.

This chain connects TRBV6-5 to TRBJ2-7, with D uncertain. The CDR3 is 13 residues long. Germline V gene data show CDR1 as MNHEY and CDR2 as SVGAGI. V gave up 8 bases and J gave up 1 base, with 12 bases separating them. Written as DNA, the CDR3 is TGTGCCAGCGGCGGCGGAATTTCCTACGAGCAGTACTTC. It specifies CASGGGISYEQYF.